The rows below give T cell receptor beta chains drawn from one sample of a study of blood T cell repertoires in COVID-19. Some clones are missing from TCRdb's copy, which holds only in-frame ones; the method was immunoSEQ multiplex PCR. Of around 220,000 clones listed, roughly 80% are singletons. Material for sequencing was peripheral blood. The origin of the receptors is a woman older than 75 with acute or convalescent COVID-19. Each CDR3 is given with its conserved first and last residue. The D gene is left open where the match is weak. Part of the rows lack a size; the others show once, few, many or a class for expanded clones.

J gene: TRBJ2-2; D gene: NA; clone size: NA; V gene: TRBV27; CDR3 protein: CASSLSEGYLNTGELFF; CDR3 DNA: TGTGCCAGCAGTTTATCAGAGGGTTACTTGAACACCGGGGAGCTGTTTTTT
J gene: TRBJ2-3; D gene: NA; clone size: few; V gene: TRBV24-1; CDR3 protein: CATSDSDRPHTDTQYF; CDR3 DNA: TGTGCCACCAGTGATTCAGACAGGCCTCACACAGATACGCAGTATTTT
J gene: TRBJ1-2; D gene: NA; clone size: NA; V gene: TRBV30; CDR3 protein: CAWSAGTTVGYTF; CDR3 DNA: TGTGCCTGGAGTGCCGGGACAACCGTGGGCTACACCTTC
J gene: TRBJ2-2; D gene: TRBD1; clone size: NA; V gene: TRBV11-1; CDR3 protein: CASSLGQGAWELFF; CDR3 DNA: TGTGCCAGCAGCTTAGGACAGGGGGCCTGGGAGCTGTTTTTT
J gene: TRBJ1-5; D gene: NA; clone size: NA; V gene: TRBV19; CDR3 protein: CASKGGGVHQPQHF; CDR3 DNA: TGTGCCAGTAAAGGTGGGGGGGTCCATCAGCCCCAGCATTTT
J gene: TRBJ1-1; D gene: NA; clone size: NA; V gene: TRBV27; CDR3 protein: CASSFSELNTEAFF; CDR3 DNA: TGTGCCAGCAGTTTCTCTGAGTTGAACACTGAAGCTTTCTTT
J gene: TRBJ2-3; D gene: TRBD1; clone size: NA; V gene: TRBV3-1/TRBV3-2; CDR3 protein: CASSQDWGQGSTDTQYF; CDR3 DNA: TGTGCCAGCAGCCAAGATTGGGGACAGGGTAGCACAGATACGCAGTATTTT
J gene: TRBJ2-7; D gene: TRBD1; clone size: NA; V gene: TRBV15; CDR3 protein: CATSRGTGGGSYEQYF; CDR3 DNA: TGTGCCACCAGCAGAGGAACAGGGGGTGGCTCCTACGAGCAGTACTTC
J gene: TRBJ2-7; D gene: TRBD2; clone size: NA; V gene: TRBV7-9; CDR3 protein: CASSRTSGRAVSYEQYF; CDR3 DNA: TGTGCCAGCAGCCGGACTAGCGGGAGGGCGGTGTCCTACGAGCAGTACTTC
J gene: TRBJ2-1; D gene: TRBD1; clone size: NA; V gene: TRBV7-3; CDR3 protein: CASSVGQGIVYEQFF; CDR3 DNA: TGTGCCAGCAGCGTTGGACAGGGGATTGTTTATGAGCAGTTCTTC
J gene: TRBJ2-7; D gene: TRBD2; clone size: NA; V gene: TRBV3-1/TRBV3-2; CDR3 protein: CASSQDPGGVSYEQYF; CDR3 DNA: TGTGCCAGCAGCCAGGACCCCGGGGGGGTATCCTACGAGCAGTACTTC
J gene: TRBJ2-7; D gene: NA; clone size: NA; V gene: TRBV2; CDR3 protein: CASSGAGSSYEQYF; CDR3 DNA: TGTGCCAGCAGTGGTGCGGGGTCCTCCTACGAGCAGTACTTC
J gene: TRBJ1-6; D gene: NA; clone size: NA; V gene: TRBV18; CDR3 protein: CASSASTGFSNSPLHF; CDR3 DNA: TGTGCCAGCTCAGCCTCTACAGGGTTTTCTAATTCACCCCTCCACTTT
J gene: TRBJ1-3; D gene: NA; clone size: NA; V gene: TRBV9; CDR3 protein: CASSVGLEGPGNTIYF; CDR3 DNA: TGTGCCAGCAGCGTAGGATTGGAGGGGCCTGGAAACACCATATATTTT
J gene: TRBJ2-5; D gene: NA; clone size: NA; V gene: TRBV7-8; CDR3 protein: CASSLDRAETQYF; CDR3 DNA: TGTGCCAGCAGCTTAGACAGGGCCGAGACCCAGTACTTC
J gene: TRBJ2-3; D gene: TRBD2; clone size: few; V gene: TRBV30; CDR3 protein: CAWSVFSGGSTDTQYF; CDR3 DNA: TGTGCCTGGAGTGTATTTAGCGGGGGAAGCACAGATACGCAGTATTTT
J gene: TRBJ1-1; D gene: NA; clone size: NA; V gene: TRBV19; CDR3 protein: CASRSETANTEAFF; CDR3 DNA: TGTGCCAGTAGGTCCGAGACAGCGAACACTGAAGCTTTCTTT
J gene: TRBJ2-7; D gene: NA; clone size: once; V gene: TRBV4-1; CDR3 protein: CASSQEGTGPYEQYF; CDR3 DNA: TGCGCCAGCAGCCAAGAGGGAACAGGCCCCTACGAGCAGTACTTC
J gene: TRBJ1-5; D gene: TRBD1; clone size: few; V gene: TRBV19; CDR3 protein: CASSTRGQVDSNQPQHF; CDR3 DNA: TGTGCCAGTAGTACCCGTGGACAGGTCGATAGCAATCAGCCCCAGCATTTT
J gene: TRBJ2-3; D gene: NA; clone size: NA; V gene: TRBV18; CDR3 protein: CASSRGQSDTQYF; CDR3 DNA: TGTGCCAGCTCACGGGGACAATCCGATACGCAGTATTTT
J gene: TRBJ2-5; D gene: TRBD1; clone size: NA; V gene: TRBV24-1; CDR3 protein: CATSDLTGGQETQYF; CDR3 DNA: TGTGCCACCAGTGACCTGACAGGGGGTCAAGAGACCCAGTACTTC
J gene: TRBJ1-2; D gene: NA; clone size: NA; V gene: TRBV7-3; CDR3 protein: CASSQYQGGVVYGYTF; CDR3 DNA: TGTGCCAGCAGCCAATATCAGGGAGGGGTGGTCTATGGCTACACCTTC
J gene: TRBJ1-4; D gene: NA; clone size: once; V gene: TRBV3-1/TRBV3-2; CDR3 protein: CASSQREINEKLFF; CDR3 DNA: TGTGCCAGCAGCCAGCGGGAAATTAATGAAAAACTGTTTTTT
J gene: TRBJ2-7; D gene: NA; clone size: NA; V gene: TRBV12-3/TRBV12-4; CDR3 protein: CASSLIFGEQYF; CDR3 DNA: TGTGCCAGCAGTTTAATCTTCGGGGAGCAGTACTTC
J gene: TRBJ2-7; D gene: TRBD1; clone size: NA; V gene: TRBV3-1/TRBV3-2; CDR3 protein: CASSPLQGSREQYF; CDR3 DNA: TGTGCCAGCAGCCCTCTACAGGGGAGCAGGGAGCAGTACTTC
J gene: TRBJ1-1; D gene: NA; clone size: NA; V gene: TRBV9; CDR3 protein: CASSATLDSPTEAFF; CDR3 DNA: TGTGCCAGCAGTGCCACCTTGGACAGTCCCACTGAAGCTTTCTTT
J gene: TRBJ2-7; D gene: NA; clone size: many; V gene: TRBV6-5; CDR3 protein: CASSVEISYEQYF; CDR3 DNA: TGTGCCAGCAGCGTGGAGATCTCCTACGAGCAGTACTTC